A single sample gave rise to the 20 T cell receptor beta chains below, sequenced in a study of blood T cells in healthy people across ages. Next came a second PCR, run for roughly 6 to 11 cycles, which used a sample-barcoded 5' primer along with a J-beta primer mix. TCRdb processed the 5' RACE reads anew with MiXCR; each CDR3 protein has one entry. Of approximately 580,000 distinct CDR3 sequences listed, around 24% were seen once; the top ten hold roughly 9%. This sample was shared with a second study, whose subject was T cells of mothers and their children.

Sequences were obtained from blood. All receptors come from a boy younger than 18 in good health.

This clonotype showed up many times. The chain uses TRBV2 and TRBJ2-5, with D possibly being TRBD2 (5 bases). The V gene lost 8 bases and the J gene lost 1 base, with 11 bases spanning the gap. Per germline, CDR1 SNHLY and CDR2 FYNNEI. This CDR3 is 13 amino acids long. For the CDR3, the DNA is TGTGCCAGCCGGCGGGCCTCCCAAGAGACCCAGTACTTC. Translation: CASRRASQETQYF. The whole variable domain, filled in from reference TRBV2 and TRBJ2-5, reads EPEVTQTPSHQVTQMGQEVILRCVPISNHLYFYWYRQILGQKVEFLVSFYNNEISEKSEIFDDQFSVERPDGSNFTLKIRSTKLEDSAMYFCASRRASQETQYFGPGTRLLVL.

With respect to this clonotype: The junction differs from germline at one of its ends, possibly a read error. The chain carries TRBV7-2 and TRBJ2-2; 12 bases fit TRBD1. The germline CDR1 and CDR2 sequences are SGHTA and FQGNSA. The CDR3 extends over 16 amino acids. CDR3 amino acids: CASSLRGQGATGEPFF. Written as DNA, the CDR3 is TGTGCCAGCAGCTTAAGGGGACAGGGGGCGACCGGGGAGCCGTTTTTT.

The genes are TRBV5-4 and TRBJ2-5; 10 bases line up with TRBD1. The J call may be mistaken, given a closer DNA end match to TRBJ2-7. The CDR3 runs to 14 residues. Germline CDR1 SGHNT, CDR2 YYREEE (reference sequence). CDR3 in amino acids: CASSDGTGDYEQYF. CDR3 in DNA: TGTGCCAGCAGCGACGGGACAGGGGACTACGAGCAGTACTTC.

This clonotype was counted between two and nine times. The genes are TRBV4-1 and TRBJ1-1; D not certain. Germline values: CDR1 MGHRA, CDR2 YSYEKL. Deletions cut 0 bases from V and 8 bases from J, with 13 bases between. The CDR3 spans 14 residues. DNA of the CDR3: TGCGCCAGCAGCCAAGATTCCAGGTACCCCGAAGCTTTCTTT. Protein product: CASSQDSRYPEAFF.

This rearrangement joins TRBV20-1 to TRBJ2-1, with 8 bases fitting TRBD1. Per the germline V gene, CDR1 is DFQATT and CDR2 is SNEGSKA (reference sequence). This CDR3 is 15 amino acids long. The trim removed 0 bases at V and 4 bases at J, leaving 5 bases unmatched. The CDR3 here is CSAREQGVFYNEQFF. In DNA, the CDR3 is TGCAGTGCTAGAGAACAGGGGGTATTTTACAATGAGCAGTTCTTC.

The chain uses TRBV20-1 and TRBJ2-5, with a possible D match to TRBD2 (5 bases). The last part of the DNA fits TRBJ2-1 better; the J call may be wrong. CDR1 DFQATT and CDR2 SNEGSKA come from the germline V gene (reference sequence). This CDR3 contains 14 residues. The DNA for the CDR3 is TGCAGTGCTAAGGCGGGCTACCCGACTTTTGGGCAGTTCTTC. Translating it yields CSAKAGYPTFGQFF.

Only a few counts were recorded for this clonotype. This chain connects TRBV6-6 to TRBJ2-5, with D possibly being TRBD1 (6 bases). Germline CDR1 and CDR2: MNHNY and SVGAGI (reference sequence). Trimming took 5 bases from V and 7 from J, leaving 20 bases between them. The CDR3 has 15 residues. The CDR3 coding sequence is TGTGCCAGCAGTAACAGGGACCGTCGGTATACGACCCAGTACTTC. As protein: CASSNRDRRYTTQYF.

This clonotype was detected only a few times. The CDR3 nucleotides read TGCAGTGCTACGGACGGTAGCTCCTACGAGCAGTACTTC. It translates to CSATDGSSYEQYF. The chain links TRBV20-1 to TRBJ2-7; D gene ambiguous. The CDR3 runs 13 residues. The V and J ends lost 4 bases and 0 bases respectively, with 10 bases between them. Germline V lookup: CDR1 DFQATT, CDR2 SNEGSKA (reference sequence).

This clonotype was counted a few times. V and J are TRBV6-4 and TRBJ2-1, with 8 bases aligning to TRBD2. In germline, CDR1 is MRHNA, CDR2 SNTAGT. The V gene end was trimmed by 3 bases and the J gene end by 7 bases; junction bases not matched to a gene: 17. This CDR3 spans 18 amino acids. CDR3 loop: CASSEWFGREGEKNEQFF. In nucleotides, the CDR3 is TGTGCCAGCAGTGAATGGTTTGGACGGGAGGGGGAAAAAAATGAGCAGTTCTTC.

This clonotype was detected a few times. The chain employs TRBV12-3 or TRBV12-4 and TRBJ1-1; TRBD1 is a possible D gene (5 bases). Between the trimmed V and J ends, which lost 7 bases and 4 bases, there was a span of 13 bases. The CDR3 contains 13 residues. CDR3 nucleotides: TGTGCCAGCACCTTGGGACGGACCACTGAAGCTTTCTTT. This translates into CASTLGRTTEAFF.

The gene calls are TRBV7-2 and TRBJ2-7, with 15 bases matching TRBD2. The CDR3 loop spans 17 amino acids. The germline CDR1 and CDR2 sequences are SGHTA and FQGNSA. V dropped 5 bases and J dropped 2; count of bases not matched to a gene: 7. This CDR3 is CASSPRGLAGGAYEQYF. The CDR3 DNA reads TGTGCCAGCAGCCCAAGAGGACTAGCGGGAGGGGCCTACGAGCAGTACTTC.

There are a few counts of this clonotype. The CDR3 is CASSQDNRAVGEKLFF. CDR3 DNA sequence: TGCGCCAGCAGCCAAGATAATCGGGCAGTAGGTGAAAAACTGTTTTTT. The chain couples TRBV4-3 to TRBJ1-4; D is undetermined. The CDR3 extends over 16 amino acids. The germline V gene encodes CDR1 LGHNA and CDR2 YSLEER. The V end was cut by 0 bases, the J end by 7 bases, with 15 bases between.

The V and J genes are TRBV5-1 and TRBJ2-6; D is possibly TRBD1 (5 bases). CDR3 length: 16 amino acids. Trimming removed 2 bases from V and 2 bases from J, with 11 bases in between. Germline CDR1 reads SGHRS; CDR2 reads YFSETQ. The chain's CDR3 is CASSFGARAGANVLTF. The DNA for the CDR3 is TGCGCCAGCAGCTTTGGGGCCAGGGCTGGGGCCAACGTCCTGACTTTC.

V usage is TRBV9 and J usage is TRBJ2-2; D unresolved. This CDR3 region has 15 residues. Germline V lookup: CDR1 SGDLS, CDR2 YYNGEE. The V end lost 0 bases, the J end lost 3 bases, and 9 bases lay between the germline ends. For the CDR3, the DNA is TGTGCCAGCAGCGTAGCTCCCGCGTACACCGGGGAGCTGTTTTTT. It encodes CASSVAPAYTGELFF.

This clonotype occurred a few times. The chain combines TRBV21-1 with TRBJ2-2; TRBD1, as called in the table, went unchecked against the DNA. TRBV21-1 is shown as a pseudogene. There are 13 residues in the CDR3. The CDR3: CASSGTDTGELFF. The CDR3 DNA is TGTGCCAGCTCCGGGACAGACACCGGGGAGCTGTTTTTT.

This clonotype has just a few counts. This rearrangement joins TRBV7-3 to TRBJ2-1, with D maybe TRBD2 (5 bases). The germline V and J ends were trimmed by 2 bases and 10 bases, with 12 bases remaining between them. This CDR3 is built from 13 residues. Germline V gives CDR1 SGHTA, CDR2 FQGTGA. CDR3 DNA sequence: TGTGCCAGCAGCTTAGAAGGGATAGCGGAGCAGTTCTTC. Its translation is CASSLEGIAEQFF.

As concerns this clonotype: The junction and the germline gene differ at one end; a read error may be behind it. The V gene is TRBV29-1, the J gene TRBJ1-2, with 9 bases lining up with TRBD1. Germline-derived CDR1 and CDR2 are SQVTM and ANQGSEA. The CDR3 extends over 15 amino acids. The DNA of the CDR3 is TGCAGCGTAGAAGACAGGGGGATCCCTAACTATGGCTACACCTTC. Protein product: CSVEDRGIPNYGYTF. Drawing the rest from reference TRBV29-1 and TRBJ1-2, the complete variable domain is SAVISQKPSRDICQRGTSLTIQCQVDSQVTMMFWYRQQPGQSLTLIATANQGSEATYESGFVIDKFPISRPNLTFSTLTVSNMSPEDSSIYLCSVEDRGIPNYGYTFGSGTRLTVV.

This clonotype was counted between two and nine times. This chain joins TRBV7-9 and TRBJ2-5; 8 bases match TRBD1. CDR3 length: 13 residues. CDR1 is SEHNR and CDR2 is FQNEAQ in the germline V gene (reference sequence). Trimming removed 6 bases from V and 4 bases from J; junction bases left unmatched: 4. The CDR3 DNA is TGTGCCAGCAGACTCGGACAGGGAGAGACCCAGTACTTC. It encodes CASRLGQGETQYF. The whole variable domain, filled in from reference TRBV7-9 and TRBJ2-5, reads DTGVSQNPRHKITKRGQNVTFRCDPISEHNRLYWYRQTLGQGPEFLTYFQNEAQLEKSRLLSDRFSAERPKGSFSTLEIQRTEQGDSAMYLCASRLGQGETQYFGPGTRLLVL.

The chain joins TRBV7-2 to TRBJ2-7; D remains unclear. The CDR3 length is 14 residues. V was clipped by 4 bases and J by 3 bases, with 13 bases between them. CDR1 is SGHTA and CDR2 is FQGNSA in the germline V gene. The CDR3 nucleotides are TGTGCCAGCAGCTCGTTTAGTGTTATCTACGAGCAGTACTTC. Translating gives CASSSFSVIYEQYF.

V usage is TRBV25-1 and J usage is TRBJ2-7; TRBD1 might be the D (5 bases). Looked up from germline, CDR1 is MGHDK and CDR2 is SYGVNS. The CDR3 has 13 amino acids. The germline V and J ends were trimmed by 7 bases and 6 bases, with 16 bases remaining between them. CDR3 DNA: TGTGCCAGCATTAGGGGCGCCGGCGGCGAGCAGTACTTC. Its protein is CASIRGAGGEQYF.